This entry lists 27 T cell receptor beta chains sequenced from one sample in a study of spatial heterogeneity in lung cancer. Sample time point: sample taken at primary tumor resection. Each CDR3 protein gets one entry after TCRdb re-called the 5' RACE reads with MiXCR. The profile shows fewer than 45,000 distinct CDR3 sequences, approximately 7.2% of them singletons. This sample comprised PBMCs, obtained at surgery. Receptors were obtained from a female donor with early-stage non-small cell lung cancer.

This clonotype was seen many times. V usage is TRBV7-6 and J usage is TRBJ2-7, with D uncertain. V was trimmed by 4 bases and J by 3 bases, leaving 10 bases between them. In germline, CDR1 is SGHVS, CDR2 FNYEAQ. This CDR3 contains 13 residues. The CDR3 region has the DNA TGTGCCAGCAGCTCGGGTCCCAACTACGAGCAGTACTTC. Its translation: CASSSGPNYEQYF.

The V and J genes are TRBV5-1 and TRBJ1-4; a possible D gene is TRBD1 (5 bases). With 4 bases removed from V and 5 bases from J, the gap between germline ends came to 12 bases. Germline lookup yields CDR1 SGHRS and CDR2 YFSETQ. This CDR3 comprises 14 residues. The CDR3 bases are TGCGCCAGCAGCGGGGGGGAACCAAATGAAAAACTGTTTTTT. It encodes CASSGGEPNEKLFF.

The chain employs TRBV7-8 and TRBJ2-7; possibly TRBD1 for D (6 bases). The CDR3 spans 16 residues. CDR1 and CDR2 (germline): SGHVS, FQNEAQ. Trimming cost V 5 bases and J 3 bases, with 20 bases left between them. CDR3 loop: CASSQSEAQGHYEQYF. The CDR3 nucleotides read TGTGCCAGCAGCCAAAGTGAGGCCCAGGGGCACTACGAGCAGTACTTC.

The rearrangement joins TRBV6-5 to TRBJ1-1; the match to TRBD1 covers 10 bases. In germline, CDR1 is MNHEY, CDR2 SVGAGI. V trimming: 6 bases; J trimming: 10 bases; junction bases outside the gene matches: 5. CDR3 length: 12 residues. CDR3 amino acids: CASSDRGQIAFF. The CDR3 nucleotides are TGTGCCAGCAGCGACAGGGGGCAGATAGCTTTCTTT.

This clonotype was seen ten or more times. The CDR3 here is CASSLDHRGRGNQPQHF. The CDR3 bases are TGTGCCAGCAGTTTAGATCACAGGGGCAGGGGCAATCAGCCCCAGCATTTT. The chain joins TRBV12-3 or TRBV12-4 to TRBJ1-5; 7 positions agree with TRBD1. The CDR3 length is 17 residues. V lost 1 base and J lost 2; bases outside the gene matches: 8.

CDR3 region: CAWKGTGFRRLGNTIYF. Here the CDR3 DNA reads TGTGCCTGGAAAGGGACAGGGTTTCGCAGGCTCGGAAACACCATATATTTT. The chain is built from TRBV30 and TRBJ1-3; 9 nucleotides line up with TRBD1. CDR1 and CDR2 from the germline V gene are GTSNPN and SVGIG (reference sequence). V dropped 4 bases and J dropped 4; count of bases not matched to a gene: 14. The CDR3 length is 17 residues. The full variable domain, its missing parts supplied by reference TRBV30 and TRBJ1-3, is SQTIHQWPATLVQPVGSPLSLECTVEGTSNPNLYWYRQAAGRGLQLLFYSVGIGQISSEVPQNLSASRPQDRQFILSSKKLLLSDSGFYLCAWKGTGFRRLGNTIYFGEGSWLTVV.

This clonotype was observed at least ten times. V gene TRBV20-1 combines with J gene TRBJ2-2; D not certain. This CDR3 spans 11 amino acids. The V gene's germline CDR1 is DFQATT and CDR2 SNEGSKA (reference sequence). The V gene lost 6 bases and the J gene lost 3 bases, with 5 bases spanning the gap. The CDR3 nucleotides are TGCAGTGCGCCTGACACCGGGGAGCTGTTTTTT. Amino acid sequence: CSAPDTGELFF.

This clonotype was observed a handful of times. This rearrangement joins TRBV18 to TRBJ2-5; unclear D gene. CDR3 length: 16 residues. In germline, CDR1 is KGHSH, CDR2 LQKENI. V was cut by 2 bases and J by 0 bases, with 13 bases left in between. The CDR3 reads CASSPSEISYQETQYF. The CDR3 DNA reads TGTGCCAGCTCACCATCGGAGATATCGTACCAAGAGACCCAGTACTTC. Combining the CDR3 with reference TRBV18 and TRBJ2-5 gives the whole variable domain NAGVMQNPRHLVRRRGQEARLRCSPMKGHSHVYWYRQLPEEGLKFMVYLQKENIIDESGMPKERFSAEFPKEGPSILRIQQVVRGDSAAYFCASSPSEISYQETQYFGPGTRLLVL.

The chain employs TRBV23-1 and TRBJ2-7; 8 bases are shared with TRBD2. TRBV23-1 is flagged as an ORF with uncertain function. V lost 4 bases and J lost 6; bases outside the gene matches: 11. The CDR3 sequence is 15 residues long. The chain's CDR3 is CASSPGREGLLEQYF. The DNA of the CDR3 is TGCGCCAGCAGTCCCGGACGGGAGGGCCTGCTCGAGCAGTACTTC.

This clonotype was detected ten times or more. This chain uses TRBV7-2 with TRBJ2-1, with TRBD2 identical over 8 bases. CDR1 is SGHTA and CDR2 is FQGNSA in the germline V gene. The V segment lost 3 bases and the J segment 3 bases; nucleotides outside the gene matches: 4. This CDR3 is built from 15 residues. In DNA, the CDR3 is TGTGCCAGCAGCTTGAATAGCGGGAACTACAATGAGCAGTTCTTC. Residues: CASSLNSGNYNEQFF.

The chain combines TRBV7-9 with TRBJ2-6; D is possibly TRBD1 (5 bases). There are 17 residues in the CDR3. The germline V gene encodes CDR1 SEHNR and CDR2 FQNEAQ (reference sequence). The V and J ends lost 1 base and 2 bases respectively, with 12 bases between them. As DNA, the CDR3 is TGTGCCAGCAGCTTAGAGGCATCAGGGCCTGGGGCCAACGTCCTGACTTTC. Translated, it gives CASSLEASGPGANVLTF. The complete variable domain, with remaining parts taken from reference TRBV7-9 and TRBJ2-6, reads DTGVSQNPRHKITKRGQNVTFRCDPISEHNRLYWYRQTLGQGPEFLTYFQNEAQLEKSRLLSDRFSAERPKGSFSTLEIQRTEQGDSAMYLCASSLEASGPGANVLTFGAGSRLTVL.

This clonotype was detected many times. J is TRBJ1-4 and V is TRBV20-1, with 8 bases that match TRBD1. The CDR3 runs to 13 residues. The germline gives CDR1 DFQATT, CDR2 SNEGSKA (reference sequence). V lost 6 bases and J lost 7; bases outside the gene matches: 7. CDR3 region: CSATGTGGEKLFF. The CDR3, as DNA: TGCAGTGCAACTGGGACAGGTGGTGAAAAACTGTTTTTT.

This clonotype occurred many times. V and J are TRBV30 and TRBJ1-1; TRBD1 might be the D (5 bases). From germline, CDR1 is GTSNPN and CDR2 SVGIG (reference sequence). The CDR3 is 13 amino acids. Between the trimmed V and J ends, which lost 1 base and 0 bases, there was a span of 6 bases. For the CDR3, the DNA is TGTGCCTGGAGTGGGGACGTGAACACTGAAGCTTTCTTT. Amino acids: CAWSGDVNTEAFF.

This clonotype was detected many times. The chain links TRBV12-3 or TRBV12-4 to TRBJ1-2; TRBD1 agrees at 8 bases. The length of the CDR3 is 18 residues. Trimming removed 5 bases from V and 2 bases from J; junction bases left unmatched: 16. Here the CDR3 DNA reads TGTGCCAGCAGTCCGGTCAGGGGGCGTAGGATGGGGAACTATGGCTACACCTTC. Its protein product is CASSPVRGRRMGNYGYTF.

At least ten counts were recorded for this clonotype. CDR3 coding DNA: TGCGCCAGCAGCCAACCCACAGGTCCTTTCTCTGGAAACACCATATATTTT. Encoded protein: CASSQPTGPFSGNTIYF. This chain links TRBV4-1 with TRBJ1-3, with TRBD1 as a possible D gene (5 bases). V was cut by 2 bases and J by 0 bases, with 14 bases left in between. The CDR3 sequence is 17 residues long. The germline V gene has CDR1 MGHRA and CDR2 YSYEKL.

This clonotype was counted ten times or more. V usage is TRBV20-1 and J usage is TRBJ2-7; TRBD2 matches at 10 bases. V trimming: 3 bases; J trimming: 3 bases; junction bases outside the gene matches: 8. Germline V lookup: CDR1 DFQATT, CDR2 SNEGSKA (reference sequence). This CDR3 spans 15 amino acids. CDR3 nucleotides: TGCAGTGCTAGCGCTCTCCTAGCGGGGGACTACGAGCAGTACTTC. Its translation is CSASALLAGDYEQYF.

Many counts were recorded for this clonotype. This chain connects TRBV29-1 to TRBJ2-3; 9 bases are a match to TRBD2. CDR3 length: 14 amino acids. The V gene's germline CDR1 is SQVTM and CDR2 ANQGSEA. V gave up 4 bases and J gave up 4 bases; unmatched junction bases: 6. The CDR3 loop is CSVAGAGGPDTQYF. CDR3 sequence (DNA): TGCAGCGTTGCAGGAGCGGGGGGCCCAGATACGCAGTATTTT.

This clonotype was recorded many times. V and J are TRBV10-3 and TRBJ1-1, with D possibly matching TRBD1 (5 bases). The CDR3 consists of 17 residues. V lost 6 bases and J lost 5, with 25 bases in between. The germline CDR1 and CDR2 sequences are ENHRY and SYGVKD. The DNA of the CDR3 is TGTGCCATCAGATCAAGTCCCGGGGACTTAGGAGCAACTGAAGCTTTCTTT. Residues: CAIRSSPGDLGATEAFF.

This clonotype has only a few counts. The rearrangement joins TRBV29-1 to TRBJ2-5; 9 bases align to TRBD2. The germline gives CDR1 SQVTM, CDR2 ANQGSEA. The V and J ends lost 4 bases and 5 bases, in that order; junction bases with no gene match: 8. The CDR3 runs to 14 residues. The DNA of the CDR3 is TGCAGCGTTGTTAGCGGGAGCTGGGGGGAGACCCAGTACTTC. Translated, it gives CSVVSGSWGETQYF.

The chain is built from TRBV5-4 and TRBJ2-7, with 9 bases lining up with TRBD1. This CDR3 has 16 amino acids. The V gene end was trimmed by 4 bases and the J gene end by 5 bases; junction bases not matched to a gene: 13. Germline CDR1 SGHNT, CDR2 YYREEE (reference sequence). CDR3 DNA sequence: TGTGCCAGCAGCAGACTACAGGGGGCATCTGTCCACGAGCAGTACTTC. This gives the protein CASSRLQGASVHEQYF.

In this sample, this clonotype turned up a few times. V usage is TRBV2 and J usage is TRBJ2-7; perhaps D is TRBD1 or TRBD2 (6 bases each). V was pared by 1 base and J by 4 bases, with 14 bases between. Germline-derived CDR1 and CDR2 are SNHLY and FYNNEI. The CDR3 contains 15 residues. The CDR3 DNA reads TGTGCCAGCAGTGAAGGACCGGGGGCCATGTACGAGCAGTACTTC. Translating gives CASSEGPGAMYEQYF.

In its sample, this clonotype was seen many times. J is TRBJ1-5 and V is TRBV5-1; D is unresolved. Germline CDR1 SGHRS, CDR2 YFSETQ. V lost 1 base, J lost 0 bases, and 8 bases lay in between. The CDR3 totals 15 residues. The CDR3 nucleotides are TGCGCCAGCAGCTTGTCCGGAAATAGCAATCAGCCCCAGCATTTT. Translation: CASSLSGNSNQPQHF.

V and J are TRBV7-2 and TRBJ1-2; weak D call: TRBD1 (5 bases). The CDR3 runs to 14 residues. The germline V gene has CDR1 SGHTA and CDR2 FQGNSA. V lost 5 bases and J 4 bases, leaving 14 bases between the germline ends. CDR3 nucleotides: TGTGCCAGCAGCCAGGGAGGACAACTCTATGGCTACACCTTC. Its translation is CASSQGGQLYGYTF.

This clonotype was detected only a few times. The genes are TRBV18 and TRBJ2-5, with 7 nucleotides matching TRBD1. Germline assignment: CDR1 KGHSH and CDR2 LQKENI. This CDR3 is built from 15 residues. The J segment lost 5 bases and the V segment lost 4 bases, leaving 10 bases of the junction unmatched. DNA of the CDR3: TGTGCCAGCTCACAAGGACAGGCGCCGTTGGAGACCCAGTACTTC. Translation gives CASSQGQAPLETQYF.

There are many counts of this clonotype. The V and J genes are TRBV5-5 and TRBJ2-5; 7 nucleotides align to TRBD1. Trimming cost V 1 base and J 5 bases; bases outside gene matches: 5. Germline CDR1 SGHKS, CDR2 YYEKEE (reference sequence). The CDR3 extends over 14 amino acids. CDR3 in amino acids: CASSLTGAGETQYF. The CDR3 DNA sequence: TGTGCCAGCAGCTTGACAGGGGCGGGCGAGACCCAGTACTTC.

This clonotype occurred many times. The chain combines TRBV20-1 with TRBJ2-2; 7 bases align to TRBD2. The V segment lost 3 bases and the J segment 4 bases; nucleotides outside the gene matches: 5. The CDR3 totals 14 residues. Germline V gene sequence: CDR1 DFQATT, CDR2 SNEGSKA (reference sequence). CDR3 bases: TGCAGTGCTAGCACGGGAGGCACCACCGGGGAGCTGTTTTTT. Translating gives CSASTGGTTGELFF.

Many counts were recorded for this clonotype. The chain couples TRBV24-1 to TRBJ2-1, with TRBD2 matching 14 bases. The CDR3 spans 16 residues. V trimming: 3 bases; J trimming: 7 bases; junction bases outside the gene matches: 4. Germline V lookup: CDR1 KGHDR, CDR2 SFDVKD. This CDR3 reads CATSDPGTSGSNEQFF. Here the CDR3 DNA reads TGTGCCACCAGTGATCCCGGGACTAGCGGGAGTAATGAGCAGTTCTTC.